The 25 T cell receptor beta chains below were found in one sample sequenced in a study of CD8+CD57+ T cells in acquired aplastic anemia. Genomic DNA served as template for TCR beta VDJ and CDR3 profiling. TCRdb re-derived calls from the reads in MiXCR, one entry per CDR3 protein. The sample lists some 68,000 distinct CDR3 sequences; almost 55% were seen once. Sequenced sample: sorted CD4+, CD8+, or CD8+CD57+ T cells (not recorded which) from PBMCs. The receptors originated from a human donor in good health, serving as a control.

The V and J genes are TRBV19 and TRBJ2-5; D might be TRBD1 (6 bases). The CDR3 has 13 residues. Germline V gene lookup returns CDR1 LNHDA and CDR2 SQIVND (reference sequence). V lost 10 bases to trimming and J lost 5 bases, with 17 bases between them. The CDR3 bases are TGTGCCACCACGACAGGTTCGGGTGAGACCCAGTACTTC. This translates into CATTTGSGETQYF.

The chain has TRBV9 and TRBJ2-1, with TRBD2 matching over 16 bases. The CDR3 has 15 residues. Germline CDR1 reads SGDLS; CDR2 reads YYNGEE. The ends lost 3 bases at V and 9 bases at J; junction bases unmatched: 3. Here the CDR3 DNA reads TGTGCCAGCAGCGAGGGACTAGCGGGAGGGCCTGAGCAGTTCTTC. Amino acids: CASSEGLAGGPEQFF.

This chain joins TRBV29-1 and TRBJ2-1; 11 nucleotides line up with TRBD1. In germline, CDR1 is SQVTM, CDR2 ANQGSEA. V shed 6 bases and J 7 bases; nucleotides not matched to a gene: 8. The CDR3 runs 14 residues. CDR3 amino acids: CSVGDRGSGNEQFF. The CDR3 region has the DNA TGCAGCGTCGGGGACAGGGGGAGCGGGAATGAGCAGTTCTTC.

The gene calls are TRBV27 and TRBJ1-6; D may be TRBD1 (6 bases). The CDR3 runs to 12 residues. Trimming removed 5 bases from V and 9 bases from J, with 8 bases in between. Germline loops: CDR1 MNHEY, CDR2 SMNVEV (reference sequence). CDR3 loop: CASSRGASPLHF. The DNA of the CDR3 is TGTGCCAGCAGTCGGGGGGCTTCACCCCTCCACTTT.

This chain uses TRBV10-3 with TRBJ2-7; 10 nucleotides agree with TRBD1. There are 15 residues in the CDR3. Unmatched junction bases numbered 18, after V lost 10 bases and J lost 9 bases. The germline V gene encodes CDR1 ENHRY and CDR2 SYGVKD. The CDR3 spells CASTDHRDRGSGQYF. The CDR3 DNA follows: TGTGCCAGCACCGACCACCGGGACAGGGGTTCTGGGCAGTACTTC.

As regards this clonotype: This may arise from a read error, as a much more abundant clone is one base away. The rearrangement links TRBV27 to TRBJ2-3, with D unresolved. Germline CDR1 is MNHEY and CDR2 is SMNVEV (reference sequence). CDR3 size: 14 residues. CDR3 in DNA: TGTGCCAGCTTCCGCAGGCTAGGCACAGATACGCGGTATTTT. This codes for CASFRRLGTDTRYF.

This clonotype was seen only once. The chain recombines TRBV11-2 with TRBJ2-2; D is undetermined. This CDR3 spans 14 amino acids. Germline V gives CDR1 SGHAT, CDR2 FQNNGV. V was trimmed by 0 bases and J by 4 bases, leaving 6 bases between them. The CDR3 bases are TGTGCCAGCAGCTTAGAGGCAAGCACCGGGGAGCTGTTTTTT. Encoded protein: CASSLEASTGELFF.

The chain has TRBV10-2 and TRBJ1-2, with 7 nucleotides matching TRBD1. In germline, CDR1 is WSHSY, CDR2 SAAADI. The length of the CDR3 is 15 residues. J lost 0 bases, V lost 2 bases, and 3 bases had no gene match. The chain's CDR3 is CASSEGTGANYGYTF. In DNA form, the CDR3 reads TGCGCCAGCAGTGAGGGAACAGGGGCTAACTATGGCTACACCTTC.

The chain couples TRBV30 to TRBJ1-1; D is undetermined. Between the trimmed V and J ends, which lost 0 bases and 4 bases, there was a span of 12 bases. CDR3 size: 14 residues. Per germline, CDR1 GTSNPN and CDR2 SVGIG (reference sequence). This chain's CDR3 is CAWSVSVLATEAFF. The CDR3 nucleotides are TGTGCCTGGAGTGTATCCGTTTTAGCCACTGAAGCTTTCTTT.

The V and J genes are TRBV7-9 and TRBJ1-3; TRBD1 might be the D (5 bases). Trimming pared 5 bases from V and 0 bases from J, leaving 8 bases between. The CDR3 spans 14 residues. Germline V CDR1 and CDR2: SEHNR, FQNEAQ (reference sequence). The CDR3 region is CASSPGSSGNTIYF. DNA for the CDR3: TGTGCCAGCAGCCCAGGGAGCTCTGGAAACACCATATATTTT.

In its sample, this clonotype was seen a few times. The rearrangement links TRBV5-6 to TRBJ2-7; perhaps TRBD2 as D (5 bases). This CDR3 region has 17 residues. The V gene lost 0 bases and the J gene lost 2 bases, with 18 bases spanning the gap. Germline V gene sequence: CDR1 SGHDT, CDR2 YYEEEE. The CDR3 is CASSLAGTEAFPYEQYF. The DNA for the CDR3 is TGTGCCAGCAGCTTGGCGGGAACAGAGGCCTTCCCCTACGAGCAGTACTTC.

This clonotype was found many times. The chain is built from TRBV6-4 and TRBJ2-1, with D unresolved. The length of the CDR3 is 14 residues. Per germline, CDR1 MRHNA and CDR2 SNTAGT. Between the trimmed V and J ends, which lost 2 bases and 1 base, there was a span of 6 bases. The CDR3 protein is CASSDGPSYNEQFF. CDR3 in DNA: TGTGCCAGCAGTGACGGCCCTTCCTACAATGAGCAGTTCTTC.

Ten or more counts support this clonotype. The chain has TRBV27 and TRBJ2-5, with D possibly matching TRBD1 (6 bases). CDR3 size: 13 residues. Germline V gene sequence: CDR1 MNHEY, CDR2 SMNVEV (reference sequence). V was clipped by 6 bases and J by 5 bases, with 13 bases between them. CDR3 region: CASRGGGRETQYF. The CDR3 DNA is TGTGCCAGCAGGGGTGGGGGCCGGGAGACCCAGTACTTC.

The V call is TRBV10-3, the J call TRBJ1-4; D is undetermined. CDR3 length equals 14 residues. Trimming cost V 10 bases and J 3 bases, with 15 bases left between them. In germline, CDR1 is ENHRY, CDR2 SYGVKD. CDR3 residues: CATREAAANEKLFF. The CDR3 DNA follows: TGTGCCACCCGTGAGGCGGCAGCTAATGAAAAACTGTTTTTT.

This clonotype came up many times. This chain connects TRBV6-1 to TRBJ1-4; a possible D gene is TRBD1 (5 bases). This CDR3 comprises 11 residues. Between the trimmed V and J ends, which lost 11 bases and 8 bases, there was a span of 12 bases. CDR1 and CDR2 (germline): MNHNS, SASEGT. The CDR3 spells CAGRGFEKLFF. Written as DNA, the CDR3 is TGTGCCGGACGGGGGTTCGAAAAACTGTTTTTT.

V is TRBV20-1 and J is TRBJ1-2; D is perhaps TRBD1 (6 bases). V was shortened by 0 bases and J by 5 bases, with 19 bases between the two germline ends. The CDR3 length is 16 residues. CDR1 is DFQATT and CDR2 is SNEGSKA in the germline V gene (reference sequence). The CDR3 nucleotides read TGCAGTGCTAGAGATACCACAGGGAACCGGGGATATGGCTACACCTTC. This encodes CSARDTTGNRGYGYTF.

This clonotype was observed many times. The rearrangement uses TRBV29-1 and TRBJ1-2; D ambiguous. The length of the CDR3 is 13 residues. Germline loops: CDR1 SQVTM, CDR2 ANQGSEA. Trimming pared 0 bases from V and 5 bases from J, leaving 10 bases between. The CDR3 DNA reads TGCAGCGTTGAAGATGGTAGTTATTATGGCTACACCTTC. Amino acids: CSVEDGSYYGYTF.

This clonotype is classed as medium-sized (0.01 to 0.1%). Here the CDR3 reads CAIRGGQETQYF. The CDR3 DNA follows: TGTGCCATCAGAGGGGGGCAAGAGACCCAGTACTTC. This chain connects TRBV10-3 to TRBJ2-5; D may match TRBD1 or TRBD2 (6 bases each). This CDR3 comprises 12 residues. The V gene lost 6 bases and the J gene lost 2 bases, with 7 bases spanning the gap. From germline, CDR1 is ENHRY and CDR2 SYGVKD.

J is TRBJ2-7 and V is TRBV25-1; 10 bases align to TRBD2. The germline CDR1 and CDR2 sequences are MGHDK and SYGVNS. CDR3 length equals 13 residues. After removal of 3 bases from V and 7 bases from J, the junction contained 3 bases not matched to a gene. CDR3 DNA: TGTGCCAGCAGTGAGTGGACTAGCGGTGAGCAGTACGTC. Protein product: CASSEWTSGEQYV.

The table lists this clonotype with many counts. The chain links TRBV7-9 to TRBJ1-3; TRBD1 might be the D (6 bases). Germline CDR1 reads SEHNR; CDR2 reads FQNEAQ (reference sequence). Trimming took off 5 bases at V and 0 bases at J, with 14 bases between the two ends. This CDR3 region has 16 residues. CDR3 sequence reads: CASSPAGQISGNTIYF. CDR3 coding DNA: TGTGCCAGCAGCCCAGCCGGACAGATCTCTGGAAACACCATATATTTT.

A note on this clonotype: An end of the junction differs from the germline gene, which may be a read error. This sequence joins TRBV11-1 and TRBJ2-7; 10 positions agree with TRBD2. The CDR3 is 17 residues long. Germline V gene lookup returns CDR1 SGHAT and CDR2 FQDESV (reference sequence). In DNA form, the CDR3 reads TGTGCCAGCAGCTCCACAAGAAGCGGGAGGGAACCCTACGAGCAATACTTC. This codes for CASSSTRSGREPYEQYF.

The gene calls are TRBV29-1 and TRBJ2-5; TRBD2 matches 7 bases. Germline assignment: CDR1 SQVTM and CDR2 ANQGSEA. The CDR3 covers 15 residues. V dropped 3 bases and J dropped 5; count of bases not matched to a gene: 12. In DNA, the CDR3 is TGCAGCGTTGAGCGGGGGAACCCCAAACGGGAGACCCAGTACTTC. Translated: CSVERGNPKRETQYF.

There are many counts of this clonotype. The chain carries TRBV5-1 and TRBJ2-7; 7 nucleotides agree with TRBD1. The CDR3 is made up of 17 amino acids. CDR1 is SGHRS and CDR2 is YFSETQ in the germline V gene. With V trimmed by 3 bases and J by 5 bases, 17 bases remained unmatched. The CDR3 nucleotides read TGCGCCAGCAGCTACCGAGGACAGGTAGAACTAGGAAACGAGCAGTACTTC. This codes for CASSYRGQVELGNEQYF.

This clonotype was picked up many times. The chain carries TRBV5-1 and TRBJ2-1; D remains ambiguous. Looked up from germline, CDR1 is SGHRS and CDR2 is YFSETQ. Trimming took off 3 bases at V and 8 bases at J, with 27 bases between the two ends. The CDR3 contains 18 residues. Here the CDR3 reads CASSSTLRLDNRAHEQFF. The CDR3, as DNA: TGCGCCAGCAGCTCGACGCTAAGACTTGATAACCGAGCCCATGAGCAGTTCTTC. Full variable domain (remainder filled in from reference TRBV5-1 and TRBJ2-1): KAGVTQTPRYLIKTRGQQVTLSCSPISGHRSVSWYQQTPGQGLQFLFEYFSETQRNKGNFPGRFSGRQFSNSRSEMNVSTLELGDSALYLCASSSTLRLDNRAHEQFFGPGTRLTVL.

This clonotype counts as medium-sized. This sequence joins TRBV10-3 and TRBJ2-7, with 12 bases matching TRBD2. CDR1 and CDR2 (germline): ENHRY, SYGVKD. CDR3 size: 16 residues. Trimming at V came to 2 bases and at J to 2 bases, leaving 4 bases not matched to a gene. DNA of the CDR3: TGTGCCATCAGTGAGGGACTAGCGGGAATTACCTACGAGCAGTACTTC. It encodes CAISEGLAGITYEQYF.